This T cell receptor (beta chain) came from a study of blood T cells in healthy people across ages. A minimum of 5 micrograms of total RNA was extracted per sample. Germline V gene sequence: CDR1 MNHEY, CDR2 SVGEGT. Trimming removed 0 bases from V and 4 bases from J; junction bases left unmatched: 4. This CDR3 is 17 amino acids long. On this clonotype: Its target is unknown.

Study observations and caveats: Age advanced and TCR beta diversity per million T cells fell, roughly linearly. The study lacked donor CMV status, which possibly confounded expanded clonotype changes.

For the second PCR, which ran for about 7 to 12 cycles, a sample-barcoded 5' primer and a J-beta primer mix were used. From the 5' RACE reads, TCRdb called clonotypes with MiXCR, one entry per CDR3 protein. Of about 1,400,000 distinct CDR3 sequences in the sample, approximately 60% are singletons; the top ten hold 6.5% to 8%. The sample comprised blood. The receptor comes from a young man in good health. The gene calls are TRBV6-2 or TRBV6-3 and TRBJ2-5, with 14 bases aligning to TRBD2. CDR3 sequence (DNA): TGTGCCAGCAGTTACTCGGGACTAGCGGGGGCTCGAGAGACCCAGTACTTC. It yields the protein CASSYSGLAGARETQYF.